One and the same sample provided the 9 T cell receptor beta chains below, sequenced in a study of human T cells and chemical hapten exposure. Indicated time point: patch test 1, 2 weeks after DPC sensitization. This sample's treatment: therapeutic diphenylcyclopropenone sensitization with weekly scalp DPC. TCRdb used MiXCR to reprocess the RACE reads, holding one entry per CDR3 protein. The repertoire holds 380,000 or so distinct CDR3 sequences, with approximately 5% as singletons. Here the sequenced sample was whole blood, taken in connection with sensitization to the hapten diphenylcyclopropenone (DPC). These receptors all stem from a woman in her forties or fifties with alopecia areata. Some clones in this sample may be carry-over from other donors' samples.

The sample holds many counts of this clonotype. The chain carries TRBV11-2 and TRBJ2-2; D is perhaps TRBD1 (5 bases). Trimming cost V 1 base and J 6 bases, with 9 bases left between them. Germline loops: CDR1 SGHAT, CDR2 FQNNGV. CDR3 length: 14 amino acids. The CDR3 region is CASSLGGIPGELFF. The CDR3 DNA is TGTGCCAGCAGCTTAGGGGGCATTCCCGGGGAGCTGTTTTTT.

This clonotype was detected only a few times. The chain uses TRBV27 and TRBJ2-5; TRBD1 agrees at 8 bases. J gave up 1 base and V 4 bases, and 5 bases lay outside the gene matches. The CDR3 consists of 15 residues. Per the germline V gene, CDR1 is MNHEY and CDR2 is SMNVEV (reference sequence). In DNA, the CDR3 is TGTGCCAGCAGTTCGTTAGGGACAGGCCAAGAGACCCAGTACTTC. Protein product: CASSSLGTGQETQYF.

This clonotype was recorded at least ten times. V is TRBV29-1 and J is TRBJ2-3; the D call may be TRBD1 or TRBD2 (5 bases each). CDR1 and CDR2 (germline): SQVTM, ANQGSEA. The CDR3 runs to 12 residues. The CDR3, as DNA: TGCAGTTTGGGGGATGGGATAAATACGCAGTATTTT. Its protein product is CSLGDGINTQYF.

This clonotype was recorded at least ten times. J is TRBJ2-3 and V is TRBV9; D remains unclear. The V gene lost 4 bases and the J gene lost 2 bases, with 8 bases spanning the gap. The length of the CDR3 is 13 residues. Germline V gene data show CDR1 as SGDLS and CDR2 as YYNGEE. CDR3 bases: TGTGCCAGCAGCCCCCCCTTCACAGATACGCAGTATTTT. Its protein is CASSPPFTDTQYF.

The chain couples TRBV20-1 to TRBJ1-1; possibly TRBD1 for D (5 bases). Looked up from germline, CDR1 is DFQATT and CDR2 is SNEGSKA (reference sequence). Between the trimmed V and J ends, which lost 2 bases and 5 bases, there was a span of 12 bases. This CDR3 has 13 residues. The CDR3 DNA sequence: TGCAGTGCTAGAAAGCACAGGAGAACTGAAGCTTTCTTT. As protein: CSARKHRRTEAFF.

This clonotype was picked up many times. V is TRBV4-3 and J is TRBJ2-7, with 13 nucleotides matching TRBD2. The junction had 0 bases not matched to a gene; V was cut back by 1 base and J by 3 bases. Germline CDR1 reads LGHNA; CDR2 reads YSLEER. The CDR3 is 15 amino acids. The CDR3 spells CASSQGTSGGYEQYF. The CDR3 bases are TGCGCCAGCAGCCAAGGGACTAGCGGGGGCTACGAGCAGTACTTC.

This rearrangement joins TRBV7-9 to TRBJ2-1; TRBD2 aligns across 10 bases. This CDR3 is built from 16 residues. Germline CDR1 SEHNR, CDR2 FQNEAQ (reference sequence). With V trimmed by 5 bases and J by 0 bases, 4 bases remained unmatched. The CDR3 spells CASSVTSGVSYNEQFF. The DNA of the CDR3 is TGTGCCAGCAGCGTAACTAGCGGGGTCTCCTACAATGAGCAGTTCTTC.

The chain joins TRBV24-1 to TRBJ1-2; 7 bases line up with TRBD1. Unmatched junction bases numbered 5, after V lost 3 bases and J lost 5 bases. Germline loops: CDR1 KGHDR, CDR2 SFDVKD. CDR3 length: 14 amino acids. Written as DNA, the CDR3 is TGTGCCACCAGTGATCGGGACAGCCTATATGGCTACACCTTC. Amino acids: CATSDRDSLYGYTF.

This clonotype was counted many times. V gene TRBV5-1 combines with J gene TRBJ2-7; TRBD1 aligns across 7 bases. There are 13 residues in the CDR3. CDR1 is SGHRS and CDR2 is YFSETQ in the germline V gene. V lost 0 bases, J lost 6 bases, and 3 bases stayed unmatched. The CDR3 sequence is CASSLEGAGEQYF. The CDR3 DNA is TGCGCCAGCAGCTTGGAGGGGGCTGGCGAGCAGTACTTC.